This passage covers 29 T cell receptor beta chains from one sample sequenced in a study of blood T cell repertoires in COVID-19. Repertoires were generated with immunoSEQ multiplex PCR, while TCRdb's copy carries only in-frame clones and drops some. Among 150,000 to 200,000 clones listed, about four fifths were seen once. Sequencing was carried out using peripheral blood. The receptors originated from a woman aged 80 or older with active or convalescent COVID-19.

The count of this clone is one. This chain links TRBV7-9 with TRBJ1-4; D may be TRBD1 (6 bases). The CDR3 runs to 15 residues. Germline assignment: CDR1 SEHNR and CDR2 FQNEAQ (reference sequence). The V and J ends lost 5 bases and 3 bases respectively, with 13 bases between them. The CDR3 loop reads CASSPQTGPNEKLFF. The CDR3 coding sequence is TGTGCCAGCAGCCCCCAGACAGGCCCTAATGAAAAACTGTTTTTT.

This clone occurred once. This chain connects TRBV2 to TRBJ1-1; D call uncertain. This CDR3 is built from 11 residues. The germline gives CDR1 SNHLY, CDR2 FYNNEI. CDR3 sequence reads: CASGRNTEAFF. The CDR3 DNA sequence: TGTGCATCGGGTCGGAACACTGAAGCTTTCTTT.

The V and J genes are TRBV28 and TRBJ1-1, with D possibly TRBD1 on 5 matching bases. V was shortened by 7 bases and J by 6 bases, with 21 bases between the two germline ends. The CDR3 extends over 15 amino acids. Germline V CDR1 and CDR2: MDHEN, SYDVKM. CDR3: CASTIQRGLYAEAFF. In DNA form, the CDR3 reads TGTGCCAGCACAATCCAAAGGGGCCTATACGCTGAAGCTTTCTTT.

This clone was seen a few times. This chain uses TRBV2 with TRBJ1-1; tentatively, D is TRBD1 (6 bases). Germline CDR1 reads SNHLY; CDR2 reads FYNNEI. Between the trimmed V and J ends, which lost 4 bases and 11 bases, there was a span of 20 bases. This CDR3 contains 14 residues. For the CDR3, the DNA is TGTGCCAGCAGTGTACTACAGGGCCAGAATGGGGCTTTCTTT. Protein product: CASSVLQGQNGAFF.

This chain's CDR3 is CASTRSPGDTEAFF. For the CDR3, the DNA is TGTGCCAGCACCCGGTCCCCCGGGGACACTGAAGCTTTCTTT. The chain recombines TRBV6-5 with TRBJ1-1; the D is unclear. The CDR3 consists of 14 residues. Germline lookup yields CDR1 MNHEY and CDR2 SVGAGI. The V gene lost 7 bases and the J gene lost 3 bases, with 15 bases spanning the gap.

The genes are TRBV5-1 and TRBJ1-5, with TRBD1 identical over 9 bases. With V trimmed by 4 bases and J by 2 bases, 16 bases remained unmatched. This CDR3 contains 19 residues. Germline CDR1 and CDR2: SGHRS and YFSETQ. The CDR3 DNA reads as TGCGCCAGCAGCCCTGGGACAGGGACTAATACGAGGGGCAATCAGCCCCAGCATTTT. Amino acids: CASSPGTGTNTRGNQPQHF. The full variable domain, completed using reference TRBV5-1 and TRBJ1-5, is KAGVTQTPRYLIKTRGQQVTLSCSPISGHRSVSWYQQTPGQGLQFLFEYFSETQRNKGNFPGRFSGRQFSNSRSEMNVSTLELGDSALYLCASSPGTGTNTRGNQPQHFGDGTRLSIL.

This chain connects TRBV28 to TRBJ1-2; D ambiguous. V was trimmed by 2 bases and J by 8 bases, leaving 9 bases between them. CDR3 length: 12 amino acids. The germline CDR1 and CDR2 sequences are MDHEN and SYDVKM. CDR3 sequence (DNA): TGTGCCAGCAGTTTAGCAGAAACGGGCTACACCTTC. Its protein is CASSLAETGYTF.

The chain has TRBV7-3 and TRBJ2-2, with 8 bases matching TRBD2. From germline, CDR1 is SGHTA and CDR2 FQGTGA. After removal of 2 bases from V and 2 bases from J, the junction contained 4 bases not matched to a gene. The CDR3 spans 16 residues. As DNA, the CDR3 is TGTGCCAGCAGCTTACAGGGACTAGGTAACACCGGGGAGCTGTTTTTT. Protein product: CASSLQGLGNTGELFF.

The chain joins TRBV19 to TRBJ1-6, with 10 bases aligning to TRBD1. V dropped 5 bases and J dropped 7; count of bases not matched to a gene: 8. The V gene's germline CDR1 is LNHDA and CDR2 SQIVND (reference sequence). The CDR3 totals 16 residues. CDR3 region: CASSQFGDRGNSPLHF. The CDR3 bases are TGTGCCAGTAGTCAATTCGGGGACAGGGGCAATTCACCCCTCCACTTT.

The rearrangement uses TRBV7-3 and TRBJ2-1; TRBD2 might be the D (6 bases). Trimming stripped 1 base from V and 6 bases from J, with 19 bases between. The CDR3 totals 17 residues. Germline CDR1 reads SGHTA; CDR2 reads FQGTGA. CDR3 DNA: TGTGCCAGCAGCTTAATACCGACTAGTGGGAGAGTCAATGAGCAGTTCTTC. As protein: CASSLIPTSGRVNEQFF.

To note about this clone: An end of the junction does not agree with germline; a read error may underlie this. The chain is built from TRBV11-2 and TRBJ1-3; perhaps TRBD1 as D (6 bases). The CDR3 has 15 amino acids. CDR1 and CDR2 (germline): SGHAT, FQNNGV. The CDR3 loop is CASGLSGQSGNTIYF. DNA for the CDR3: TGTGCCAGCGGCTTGTCTGGACAGTCTGGAAACACCATATATTTT.

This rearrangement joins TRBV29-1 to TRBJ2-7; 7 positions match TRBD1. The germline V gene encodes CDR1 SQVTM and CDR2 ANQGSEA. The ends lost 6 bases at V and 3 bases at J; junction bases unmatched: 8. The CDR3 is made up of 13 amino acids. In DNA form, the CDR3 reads TGCAGCGTCCGGGACAGCCACTACTACGAGCAGTACTTC. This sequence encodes CSVRDSHYYEQYF.

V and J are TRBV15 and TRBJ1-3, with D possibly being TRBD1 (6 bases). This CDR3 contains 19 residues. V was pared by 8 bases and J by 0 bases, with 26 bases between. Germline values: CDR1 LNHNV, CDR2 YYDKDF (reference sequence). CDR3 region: CATSPWDTVQGYSGNTIYF. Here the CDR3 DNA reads TGTGCCACCTCGCCCTGGGACACCGTGCAAGGTTACTCTGGAAACACCATATATTTT. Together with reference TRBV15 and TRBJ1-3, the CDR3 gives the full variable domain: DAMVIQNPRYQVTQFGKPVTLSCSQTLNHNVMYWYQQKSSQAPKLLFHYYDKDFNNEADTPDNFQSRRPNTSFCFLDIRSPGLGDTAMYLCATSPWDTVQGYSGNTIYFGEGSWLTVV.

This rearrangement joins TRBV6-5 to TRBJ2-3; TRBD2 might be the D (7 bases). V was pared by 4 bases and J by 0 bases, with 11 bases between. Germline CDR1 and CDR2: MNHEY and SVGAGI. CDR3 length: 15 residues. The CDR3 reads CASSSAGASTDTQYF. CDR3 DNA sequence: TGTGCCAGCAGTTCGGCGGGGGCTAGCACAGATACGCAGTATTTT.

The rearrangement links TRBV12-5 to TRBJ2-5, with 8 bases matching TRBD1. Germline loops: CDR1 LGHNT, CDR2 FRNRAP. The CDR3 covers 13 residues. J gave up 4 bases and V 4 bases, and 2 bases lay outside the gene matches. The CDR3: CASGSDRGETQYF. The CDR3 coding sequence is TGTGCTAGTGGTTCCGACAGGGGAGAGACCCAGTACTTC.

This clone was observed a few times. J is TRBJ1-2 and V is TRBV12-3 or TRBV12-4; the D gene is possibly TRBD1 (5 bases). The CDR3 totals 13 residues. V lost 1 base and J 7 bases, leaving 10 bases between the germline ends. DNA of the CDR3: TGTGCCAGCAGTTTAGAGGGGCGCGGTGGCTACACCTTC. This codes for CASSLEGRGGYTF.

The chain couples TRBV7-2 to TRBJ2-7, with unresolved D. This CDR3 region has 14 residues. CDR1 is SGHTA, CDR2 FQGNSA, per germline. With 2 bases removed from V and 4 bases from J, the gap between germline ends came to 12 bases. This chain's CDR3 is CASSLRGAEYEQYF. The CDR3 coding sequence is TGTGCCAGCAGCTTACGCGGAGCTGAGTACGAGCAGTACTTC.

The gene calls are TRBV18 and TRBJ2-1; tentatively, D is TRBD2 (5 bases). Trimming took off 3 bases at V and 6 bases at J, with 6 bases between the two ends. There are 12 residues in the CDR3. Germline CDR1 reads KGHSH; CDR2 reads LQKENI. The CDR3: CASSPDSNEQFF. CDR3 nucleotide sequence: TGTGCCAGCTCACCGGACTCCAATGAGCAGTTCTTC.

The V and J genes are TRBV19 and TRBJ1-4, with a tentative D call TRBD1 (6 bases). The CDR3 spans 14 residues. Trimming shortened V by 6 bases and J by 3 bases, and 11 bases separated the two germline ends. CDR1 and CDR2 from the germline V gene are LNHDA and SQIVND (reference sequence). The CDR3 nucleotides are TGTGCCAGTAGGCAACAGGGCTCTAATGAAAAACTGTTTTTT. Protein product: CASRQQGSNEKLFF.

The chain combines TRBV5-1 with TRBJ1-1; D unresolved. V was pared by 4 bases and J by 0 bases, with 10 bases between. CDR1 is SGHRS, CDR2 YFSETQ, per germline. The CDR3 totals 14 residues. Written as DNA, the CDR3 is TGCGCCAGCAGCGCTAGTAGACTGAACACTGAAGCTTTCTTT. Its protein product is CASSASRLNTEAFF.

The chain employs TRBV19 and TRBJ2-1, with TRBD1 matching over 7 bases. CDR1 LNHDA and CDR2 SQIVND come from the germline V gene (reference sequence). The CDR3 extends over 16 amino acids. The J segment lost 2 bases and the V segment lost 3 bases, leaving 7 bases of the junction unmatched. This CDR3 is CASSIRGGYPYNEQFF. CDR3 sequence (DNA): TGTGCCAGTAGTATTCGAGGGGGCTATCCCTACAATGAGCAGTTCTTC.

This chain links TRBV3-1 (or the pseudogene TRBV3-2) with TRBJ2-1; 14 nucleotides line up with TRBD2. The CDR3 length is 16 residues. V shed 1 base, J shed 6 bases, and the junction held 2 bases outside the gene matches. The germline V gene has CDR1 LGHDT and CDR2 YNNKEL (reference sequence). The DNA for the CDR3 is TGTGCCAGCAGCCAAGCCGGGACTAGCGGGAGCAATGAGCAGTTCTTC. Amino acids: CASSQAGTSGSNEQFF.

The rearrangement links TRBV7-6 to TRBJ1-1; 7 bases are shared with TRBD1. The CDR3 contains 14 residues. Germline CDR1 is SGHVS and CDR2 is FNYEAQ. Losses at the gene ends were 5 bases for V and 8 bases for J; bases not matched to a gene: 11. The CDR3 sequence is CASSPKWTGPEAFF. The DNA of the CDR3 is TGTGCCAGCAGCCCGAAATGGACAGGTCCCGAAGCTTTCTTT.

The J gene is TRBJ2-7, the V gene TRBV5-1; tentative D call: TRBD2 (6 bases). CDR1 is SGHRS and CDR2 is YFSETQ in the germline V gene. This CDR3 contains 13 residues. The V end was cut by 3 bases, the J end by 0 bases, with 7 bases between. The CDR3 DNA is TGCGCCAGCAGCTGGGACTCCTCCTACGAGCAGTACTTC. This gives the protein CASSWDSSYEQYF.

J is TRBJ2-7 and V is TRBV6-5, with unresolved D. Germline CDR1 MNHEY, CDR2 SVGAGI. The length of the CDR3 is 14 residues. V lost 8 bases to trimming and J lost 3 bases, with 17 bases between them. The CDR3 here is CASGVGRMVYEQYF. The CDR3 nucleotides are TGTGCCAGCGGAGTAGGAAGGATGGTCTACGAGCAGTACTTC.

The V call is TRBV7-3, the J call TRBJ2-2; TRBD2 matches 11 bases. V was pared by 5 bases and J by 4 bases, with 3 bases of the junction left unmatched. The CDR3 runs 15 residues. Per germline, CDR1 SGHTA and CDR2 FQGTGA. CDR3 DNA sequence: TGTGCCAGCAGCGGGCTAGCGGGAGGCACCGGGGAGCTGTTTTTT. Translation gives CASSGLAGGTGELFF.

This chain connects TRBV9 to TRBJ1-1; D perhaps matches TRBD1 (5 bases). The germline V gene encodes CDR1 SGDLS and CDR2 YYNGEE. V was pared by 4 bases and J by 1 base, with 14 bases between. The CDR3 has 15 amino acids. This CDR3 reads CASSPPQGSNTEAFF. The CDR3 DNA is TGTGCCAGCAGCCCCCCCCAGGGTTCGAACACTGAAGCTTTCTTT.

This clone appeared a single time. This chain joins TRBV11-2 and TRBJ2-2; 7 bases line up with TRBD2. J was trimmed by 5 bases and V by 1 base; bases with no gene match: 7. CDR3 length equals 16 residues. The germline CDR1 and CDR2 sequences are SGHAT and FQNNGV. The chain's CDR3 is CASSLVVGLKTGELFF. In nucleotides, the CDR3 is TGTGCCAGCAGCTTAGTTGTGGGACTAAAAACCGGGGAGCTGTTTTTT.

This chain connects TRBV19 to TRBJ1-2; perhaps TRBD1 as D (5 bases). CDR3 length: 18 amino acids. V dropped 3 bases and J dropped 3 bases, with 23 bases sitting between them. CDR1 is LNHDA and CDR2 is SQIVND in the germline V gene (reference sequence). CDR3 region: CASSIFQQGRGYYYGYTF. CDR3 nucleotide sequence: TGTGCCAGTAGTATCTTTCAGCAGGGTCGGGGGTACTACTATGGCTACACCTTC.